This TCR beta chain was sequenced in a study of early T cells in non-severe SARS-CoV-2 infection. Study details: Investigators sequenced bulk RNA drawn from unsorted whole blood, and chains remained unpaired. Findings and caveats of the study: VDJdb matches were skewed toward anti-spike CD8 T cell responses.

As concerns this clonotype: Its target is not known.

cDNA molecules, individually, were tagged with unique molecular identifiers. TCRdb re-called the 5' RACE reads through MiXCR, storing one row per CDR3 protein. The data hold 95,000 to 120,000 distinct CDR3 sequences, with 9% to 13% observed a single time. The CDR3 consists of 13 residues. CDR1 GTSNPN and CDR2 SVGIG come from the germline V gene (reference sequence). V was cut by 1 base and J by 2 bases, with 8 bases left in between. The chain links TRBV30 to TRBJ1-1; D remains ambiguous. What was sequenced was whole blood. The receptor was derived from an adult who was a healthcare worker with PCR-confirmed SARS-CoV-2 infection or an uninfected control (not recorded which). CDR3 DNA: TGTGCCTGGAGTGGTACAGCCAACACTGAAGCTTTCTTT. This codes for CAWSGTANTEAFF.